The 16 T cell receptor beta chains listed next were all sequenced from one sample in a study of beta chain features in type 1 diabetes. The whole isolated RNA underwent reverse transcription, so sequencing captured expressed TCRB transcripts. Profiled with immunoSEQ multiplex PCR; TCRdb holds only in-frame clones, not every one. This sample has 40,000 to 55,000 clones; 35% to 55% occur once, and the top ten carry approximately 0.13%. Antigens of these TCRs are unknown. Study results and limitations: Significant though moderate, a shortening of TCRB CDR3s appeared in all four CD4+ subsets of Type 1 diabetes patients.

The sequencing sample was made of stem cell memory CD4+ T cells from blood. The receptors were gathered from a young man with type 1 diabetes.

The genes are TRBV9 and TRBJ2-1; 8 bases fit TRBD2. Germline loops: CDR1 SGDLS, CDR2 YYNGEE. The CDR3 totals 15 residues. V shed 3 bases and J 0 bases; nucleotides not matched to a gene: 2. DNA for the CDR3: TGTGCCAGCAGCGAAGGGACTAGCTCCTACAATGAGCAGTTCTTC. This encodes CASSEGTSSYNEQFF.

In its sample, this clone was seen a few times. The chain has TRBV29-1 and TRBJ2-1; a possible D gene is TRBD2 (5 bases). Between the trimmed V and J ends, which lost 6 bases and 9 bases, there was a span of 12 bases. The CDR3 consists of 11 residues. CDR1 is SQVTM and CDR2 is ANQGSEA in the germline V gene. Here the CDR3 DNA reads TGCAGCGTCCAAAGGGAGTTTGAGCAGTTCTTC. It translates to CSVQREFEQFF.

The chain combines TRBV5-1 with TRBJ2-1, with D tentatively TRBD1 (6 bases). Germline assignment: CDR1 SGHRS and CDR2 YFSETQ. CDR3 size: 15 residues. The germline V and J ends were trimmed by 4 bases and 0 bases, with 11 bases remaining between them. The CDR3 DNA is TGCGCCAGCAGCATACAGGGAAGCTCCTACAATGAGCAGTTCTTC. Translating it yields CASSIQGSSYNEQFF.

CDR3 DNA sequence: TGCGCCAGCAGCTTGGTGGCAGGGGCTGAAAAACTGTTTTTT. Amino acids: CASSLVAGAEKLFF. The chain couples TRBV5-1 to TRBJ1-4, with a possible D match to TRBD1 (6 bases). In germline, CDR1 is SGHRS, CDR2 YFSETQ. The CDR3 extends over 14 amino acids. With 0 bases removed from V and 7 bases from J, the gap between germline ends came to 10 bases.

The gene calls are TRBV2 and TRBJ2-7; 9 nucleotides agree with TRBD1. V lost 5 bases, J lost 0 bases, and 5 bases stayed unmatched. Per germline, CDR1 SNHLY and CDR2 FYNNEI. This CDR3 spans 15 amino acids. The CDR3 region is CASSRQGELSYEQYF. CDR3 nucleotides: TGTGCCAGCAGTCGACAGGGGGAACTCTCCTACGAGCAGTACTTC.

This clone has a handful of counts. This same CDR3 is encoded by further DNA sequences in the sample. The chain recombines TRBV20-1 with TRBJ2-7; D remains unclear. V gave up 3 bases and J gave up 1 base, with 4 bases separating them. CDR1 and CDR2 (germline): DFQATT, SNEGSKA (reference sequence). This CDR3 spans 11 amino acids. This CDR3 is CSARSSYEQYF. DNA for the CDR3: TGCAGTGCTAGGAGTTCCTACGAGCAGTACTTC.

In its sample, this clone was seen a few times. V gene TRBV18 combines with J gene TRBJ2-7; D perhaps matches TRBD1 (6 bases). Germline CDR1 is KGHSH and CDR2 is LQKENI. Trimming shortened V by 3 bases and J by 3 bases, and 12 bases separated the two germline ends. The CDR3 runs to 14 residues. In DNA, the CDR3 is TGTGCCAGCTCACCGTTCGGACAGAACTACGAGCAGTACTTC. Amino acid sequence: CASSPFGQNYEQYF. Full variable domain (remainder filled in from reference TRBV18 and TRBJ2-7): NAGVMQNPRHLVRRRGQEARLRCSPMKGHSHVYWYRQLPEEGLKFMVYLQKENIIDESGMPKERFSAEFPKEGPSILRIQQVVRGDSAAYFCASSPFGQNYEQYFGPGTRLTVT.

The table lists this clone with a few counts. This chain uses TRBV7-3 with TRBJ2-7, with D possibly TRBD1 on 6 matching bases. Germline V CDR1 and CDR2: SGHTA, FQGTGA. There are 15 residues in the CDR3. V shed 5 bases and J shed 3 bases, with 17 bases lying between them. CDR3 protein: CASSTQGSGGYEQYF. CDR3 sequence (DNA): TGTGCCAGCAGCACCCAGGGGTCCGGTGGCTACGAGCAGTACTTC.

This rearrangement joins TRBV7-9 to TRBJ2-7, with a weak D call TRBD1 (6 bases). Germline-derived CDR1 and CDR2 are SEHNR and FQNEAQ (reference sequence). The V end was cut by 5 bases, the J end by 3 bases, with 14 bases between. CDR3 length equals 14 residues. CDR3 in amino acids: CASSRTAGSYEQYF. In nucleotides, the CDR3 is TGTGCCAGCAGCAGGACAGCTGGAAGCTACGAGCAGTACTTC.

This clone was seen a few times. The chain has TRBV29-1 and TRBJ2-3; 8 bases are shared with TRBD2. This CDR3 is 15 amino acids long. CDR1 and CDR2 (germline): SQVTM, ANQGSEA. Trimming cost V 7 bases and J 0 bases; bases outside gene matches: 9. In DNA, the CDR3 is TGCAGCGGCACCGGGGGGGGCGGGAGCACAGATACGCAGTATTTT. Protein: CSGTGGGGSTDTQYF.

The chain links TRBV10-3 to TRBJ2-1, with D possibly matching TRBD2 (5 bases). The CDR3 runs 12 residues. Germline values: CDR1 ENHRY, CDR2 SYGVKD. V was trimmed by 3 bases and J by 8 bases, leaving 8 bases between them. CDR3 sequence: CAISDSDDEQFF. CDR3 in DNA: TGTGCCATCAGTGATAGCGACGATGAGCAGTTCTTC.

The chain combines TRBV15 with TRBJ1-2; TRBD1 aligns across 7 bases. The V segment lost 1 base and the J segment 3 bases; nucleotides outside the gene matches: 5. This CDR3 has 15 residues. Looked up from germline, CDR1 is LNHNV and CDR2 is YYDKDF (reference sequence). The CDR3 DNA reads TGTGCCACCAGCAGAGGTCCCGGGACAGACTATGGCTACACCTTC. This gives the protein CATSRGPGTDYGYTF.

This clone was found once. The chain combines TRBV2 with TRBJ2-1; D is perhaps TRBD2 (5 bases). CDR1 and CDR2 (germline): SNHLY, FYNNEI. The CDR3 runs 11 residues. V gave up 1 base and J gave up 12 bases, with 7 bases separating them. The CDR3 DNA reads TGTGCCAGCAGTGAAGGAGCGGCGCAGTTCTTC. Translating gives CASSEGAAQFF.

This clone was found a few times. The chain uses TRBV29-1 and TRBJ2-5; 12 positions agree with TRBD1. Germline trimming cut 5 bases from V and 5 bases from J; bases unmatched to any gene: 12. Germline V gene lookup returns CDR1 SQVTM and CDR2 ANQGSEA. The CDR3 sequence is 16 residues long. CDR3 sequence (DNA): TGCAGCGTTCCGTCGGGGACAGGGGGCCTATTTGAGACCCAGTACTTC. Encoded protein: CSVPSGTGGLFETQYF.

J is TRBJ1-1 and V is TRBV5-4, with 7 nucleotides matching TRBD1. The CDR3 length is 16 residues. The trim removed 0 bases at V and 3 bases at J, leaving 8 bases unmatched. Germline CDR1 reads SGHNT; CDR2 reads YYREEE (reference sequence). The CDR3 DNA reads TGTGCCAGCAGCTTGGAGACAGGGTACAGCGACACTGAAGCTTTCTTT. Protein: CASSLETGYSDTEAFF. The full variable domain, rest sourced from reference TRBV5-4 and TRBJ1-1, is ETGVTQSPTHLIKTRGQQVTLRCSSQSGHNTVSWYQQALGQGPQFIFQYYREEENGRGNFPPRFSGLQFPNYSSELNVNALELDDSALYLCASSLETGYSDTEAFFGQGTRLTVV.

The chain combines TRBV7-2 with TRBJ2-3, with 7 bases matching TRBD2. V shed 5 bases, J shed 10 bases, and the junction held 9 bases outside the gene matches. The CDR3 sequence is 13 residues long. Germline CDR1 and CDR2: SGHTA and FQGNSA. The CDR3 DNA follows: TGTGCCAGCAGCCGAGACTGGACTAGGGCGCAGTATTTT. Amino acid sequence: CASSRDWTRAQYF. Based on the CDR3 plus reference TRBV7-2 and TRBJ2-3, the full variable domain is GAGVSQSPSNKVTEKGKDVELRCDPISGHTALYWYRQSLGQGLEFLIYFQGNSAPDKSGLPSDRFSAERTGGSVSTLTIQRTQQEDSAVYLCASSRDWTRAQYFGPGTRLTVL.